The rows below give T cell receptor beta chains drawn from one sample of a study of cytomegalovirus exposure and HLA in healthy donors. Data came from immunoSEQ multiplex PCR; TCRdb stores just in-frame clones and leaves some out. The sample lists some 160,000 clones, about two thirds occurring once. Sequencing was done on a sample of PBMCs. The origin of the receptors is a man between 40 and 49 years old in good health and CMV-seronegative. Each CDR3 is given with its conserved first and last residue. The D gene is left open where the match is weak. Not all rows give a size; the values are once, few, many and, for expanded clones, a class.

>TRBD2|TRBJ2-7|TRBV2|NA
CASRVSGVRSYEQYF
TGTGCCAGCAGGGTTAGCGGGGTTCGATCCTACGAGCAGTACTTC
>TRBD2|TRBJ2-5|TRBV6-1|NA
CASSGLAGGETQYF
TGTGCCAGCAGCGGACTAGCGGGAGGGGAGACCCAGTACTTC
>NA|TRBJ2-1|TRBV6-5|NA
CASSIGTYNEQFF
TGTGCCAGCAGTATCGGGACATACAATGAGCAGTTCTTC
>NA|TRBJ2-7|TRBV7-9|NA
CASSTGAGTEQYF
TGTGCCAGCAGCACGGGTGCGGGCACCGAGCAGTACTTC
>NA|TRBJ2-7|TRBV4-3|NA
CASSHLVAERTYEQYF
TGCGCCAGCAGCCATCTGGTAGCGGAGAGAACCTACGAGCAGTACTTC
>NA|TRBJ1-5|TRBV10-3|NA
CAISELGGLSNQPQHF
TGTGCCATCAGTGAGTTGGGGGGGCTCAGCAATCAGCCCCAGCATTTT
>TRBD1|TRBJ1-5|TRBV15|once
CATSRDLFGGQGGQPQHF
TGTGCCACCAGCAGAGATCTCTTCGGGGGACAGGGAGGGCAGCCCCAGCATTTT
>NA|TRBJ2-7|TRBV10-3|few
CAISPGGSYEQYF
TGTGCCATCTCGCCAGGCGGGTCCTACGAGCAGTACTTC
>NA|TRBJ1-6|TRBV6-5|few
CASSTVGEYNSPLHF
TGTGCCAGCAGTACAGTCGGGGAATATAATTCACCCCTCCACTTT
>NA|TRBJ1-5|TRBV11-2|NA
CASSSTGSNQPQHF
TGTGCCAGCAGCAGTACAGGTAGCAATCAGCCCCAGCATTTT
>TRBD2|TRBJ2-7|TRBV7-2|few
CASSLGPGLAAYEQYF
TGTGCCAGCAGCTTAGGGCCCGGACTAGCGGCCTACGAGCAGTACTTC
>TRBD1|TRBJ1-4|TRBV30|NA
CAWSLGQGRNEKLFF
TGTGCCTGGAGCCTCGGACAGGGGCGAAATGAAAAACTGTTTTTT
>TRBD2|TRBJ2-7|TRBV5-1|NA
CASSLNSGGFYEQYF
TGCGCCAGCAGCTTGAATAGCGGGGGGTTCTACGAGCAGTACTTC
>TRBD1|TRBJ1-5|TRBV6-6|few
CASSGTGYQPQHF
TGTGCCAGCAGCGGGACAGGTTATCAGCCCCAGCATTTT
>TRBD1|TRBJ1-1|TRBV5-4|NA
CASSLVGTGITEAFF
TGTGCCAGCAGCTTGGTCGGGACAGGGATCACTGAAGCTTTCTTT
>NA|TRBJ1-1|TRBV29-1|NA
CSVTRGGDTEAFF
TGCAGCGTTACACGAGGGGGGGACACTGAAGCTTTCTTT
>TRBD1|TRBJ1-1|TRBV11-1|NA
CASSLISTGMNTEAFF
TGTGCCAGCAGCCTGATATCGACAGGGATGAACACTGAAGCTTTCTTT
>NA|TRBJ2-7|TRBV11-2|few
CASSLAGNSYEQYF
TGTGCCAGCAGCTTAGCGGGGAACTCCTACGAGCAGTACTTC
>NA|TRBJ1-1|TRBV7-2|NA
CASSLDGRGNTEAFF
TGTGCCAGCAGCTTAGATGGGAGGGGGAACACTGAAGCTTTCTTT
>NA|TRBJ2-7|TRBV5-1|NA
CASSLGAGTYEQYF
TGCGCCAGCAGCTTGGGGGCAGGGACCTACGAGCAGTACTTC
>TRBD2|TRBJ2-3|TRBV4-2|NA
CASSSDPSGGAGDTQYF
TGTGCCAGCAGCTCAGACCCTAGCGGGGGGGCAGGGGATACGCAGTATTTT
>NA|TRBJ2-1|TRBV5-1|NA
CASSGRRSYNEQFF
TGCGCCAGCAGCGGGAGACGGTCCTACAATGAGCAGTTCTTC
>TRBD2|TRBJ2-3|TRBV6-5|NA
CASSYSGGLSGDTQYF
TGTGCCAGCAGTTACAGCGGGGGGCTGTCCGGGGATACGCAGTATTTT
>TRBD1|TRBJ1-5|TRBV7-2|once
CASSPGTGGNQPQHF
TGTGCCAGCAGCCCCGGGACAGGGGGCAATCAGCCCCAGCATTTT